This T cell receptor (beta chain) was identified during a study of cytomegalovirus exposure and HLA in healthy donors. Broader study findings: Confirmation was obtained in vitro that a few CMV-associated chains are specific for CMV antigens.

Use of 60 Vbeta and 13 Jbeta primers characterized the PCR. Profiled with immunoSEQ multiplex PCR; TCRdb holds only in-frame clones, not every one. The sample includes tens of thousands of clones, 70% of them seen just once. In the case of this clone: The antigen is not known.

CDR1 and CDR2 from the germline V gene are LGHNA and YSLEER. The V end lost 0 bases, the J end lost 1 base, and 15 bases lay between the germline ends. There are 17 residues in the CDR3. Sequenced sample: PBMCs. This rearrangement joins TRBV4-3 to TRBJ2-5; possibly TRBD2 for D (6 bases). This clonotype originated in a woman between 45 and 60 years old in good health and CMV-seropositive. DNA for the CDR3: TGCGCCAGCAGCCAAGACCGGTATGGAGGGTCCCAAGAGACCCAGTACTTC. Its protein is CASSQDRYGGSQETQYF.